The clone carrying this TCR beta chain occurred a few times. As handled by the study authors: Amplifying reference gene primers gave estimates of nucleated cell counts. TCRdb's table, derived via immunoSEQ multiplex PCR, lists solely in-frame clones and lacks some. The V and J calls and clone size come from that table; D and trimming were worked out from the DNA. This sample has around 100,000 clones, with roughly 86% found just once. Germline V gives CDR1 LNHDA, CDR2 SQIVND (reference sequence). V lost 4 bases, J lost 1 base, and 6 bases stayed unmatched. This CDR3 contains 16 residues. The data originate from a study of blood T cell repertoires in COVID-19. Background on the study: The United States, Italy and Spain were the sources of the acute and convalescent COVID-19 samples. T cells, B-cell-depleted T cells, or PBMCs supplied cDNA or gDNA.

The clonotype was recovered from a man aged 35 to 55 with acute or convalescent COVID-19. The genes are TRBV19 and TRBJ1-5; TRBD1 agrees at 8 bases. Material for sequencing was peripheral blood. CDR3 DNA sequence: TGTGCCAGTAGTACCTCCGGACAGGGCAGCAATCAGCCCCAGCATTTT. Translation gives CASSTSGQGSNQPQHF. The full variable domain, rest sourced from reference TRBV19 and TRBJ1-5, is DGGITQSPKYLFRKEGQNVTLSCEQNLNHDAMYWYRQDPGQGLRLIYYSQIVNDFQKGDIAEGYSVSREKKESFPLTVTSAQKNPTAFYLCASSTSGQGSNQPQHFGDGTRLSIL.